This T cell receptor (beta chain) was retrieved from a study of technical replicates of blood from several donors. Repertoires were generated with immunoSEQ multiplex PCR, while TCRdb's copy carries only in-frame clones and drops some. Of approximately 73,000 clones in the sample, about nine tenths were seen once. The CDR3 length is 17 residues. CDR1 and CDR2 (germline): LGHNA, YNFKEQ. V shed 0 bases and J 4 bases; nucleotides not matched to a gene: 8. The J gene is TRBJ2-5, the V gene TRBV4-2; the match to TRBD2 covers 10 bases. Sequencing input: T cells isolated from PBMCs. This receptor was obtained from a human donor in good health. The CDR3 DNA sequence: TGTGCCAGCAGCCAAGATGGCGAGCGGGAGGGCCTAGAGACCCAGTACTTC. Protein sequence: CASSQDGEREGLETQYF.